Listed here are 13 T cell receptor beta chains from one sample, sequenced in a study of T cell responses to AZD1222 COVID-19 vaccine. Some clones are missing from TCRdb's copy, which holds only in-frame ones; the method was immunoSEQ multiplex PCR. The data contain some 130,000 clones, about 80% of them seen just once; the ten biggest clones take up approximately 4%. The source was peripheral blood, collected on day 0 of AZD1222 vaccination. Receptor source: an adult in good health.

The chain combines TRBV28 with TRBJ1-2; no clear D gene. The ends were cut back, 1 base at V and 11 bases at J, with 11 bases in the middle. The CDR3 loop spans 12 amino acids. Germline V lookup: CDR1 MDHEN, CDR2 SYDVKM. In DNA, the CDR3 is TGTGCCAGCAGTTTATTATTAACCCCTTACACCTTC. Its protein is CASSLLLTPYTF.

The rearrangement uses TRBV7-2 and TRBJ1-3, with TRBD1 matching over 10 bases. The CDR3 loop spans 15 amino acids. Germline CDR1 and CDR2: SGHTA and FQGNSA. J was trimmed by 2 bases and V by 9 bases; bases with no gene match: 7. CDR3 nucleotide sequence: TGTGCCAGTCGGGACAGGGGTCCAACTGGAAACACCATATATTTT. It yields the protein CASRDRGPTGNTIYF.

This clone was recorded only once. This chain connects TRBV6-2 or TRBV6-3 to TRBJ1-5, with unresolved D. V was cut by 5 bases and J by 2 bases, with 4 bases left in between. The CDR3 has 12 residues. CDR1 and CDR2 (germline): MNHEY, SVGEGT. The CDR3 here is CASSNGNQPQHF. The CDR3, as DNA: TGTGCCAGCAGTAACGGCAATCAGCCCCAGCATTTT.

The rearrangement joins TRBV5-1 to TRBJ2-3, with D possibly called TRBD1 or TRBD2 (5 bases each). The germline V and J ends were trimmed by 1 base and 6 bases, with 15 bases remaining between them. Germline assignment: CDR1 SGHRS and CDR2 YFSETQ. This CDR3 has 15 amino acids. The CDR3 region has the DNA TGCGCCAGCAGCTTGTCTCCAGGGAGAACGGATACGCAGTATTTT. Translating it yields CASSLSPGRTDTQYF. Filled out from reference TRBV5-1 and TRBJ2-3, the complete variable domain reads KAGVTQTPRYLIKTRGQQVTLSCSPISGHRSVSWYQQTPGQGLQFLFEYFSETQRNKGNFPGRFSGRQFSNSRSEMNVSTLELGDSALYLCASSLSPGRTDTQYFGPGTRLTVL.

V gene TRBV5-8 combines with J gene TRBJ2-7, with D perhaps TRBD1 (5 bases). There are 14 residues in the CDR3. The V end lost 1 base, the J end lost 0 bases, and 8 bases lay between the germline ends. Germline V gene lookup returns CDR1 SGHTS and CDR2 YDEGEE. The DNA for the CDR3 is TGTGCCAGCAGCTTGTTAACAGGCTCCTACGAGCAGTACTTC. Translation: CASSLLTGSYEQYF.

CDR3 coding DNA: TGCGCCAGCAGCCAAGAAAGGGGCCCCCTATCCAATGAGCAGTTCTTC. It yields the protein CASSQERGPLSNEQFF. The chain has TRBV4-1 and TRBJ2-1, with a weak D call TRBD1 (5 bases). CDR1 MGHRA and CDR2 YSYEKL come from the germline V gene. The length of the CDR3 is 16 residues. V was cut by 0 bases and J by 6 bases, with 15 bases left in between.

This clone was seen a handful of times. The conserved phenylalanine or tryptophan normally closing the CDR3 is absent here, so this likely arose from a read error. No DNA is shown, since the ends of the CDR3 on it are uncertain; the CDR3 is the one TCRdb lists. The J gene is TRBJ2-7, the V gene TRBV11-2; TRBD1, the table's D call, lacks a check against the DNA. The CDR3 comprises 14 residues, both ends counted. CDR1 and CDR2 from the germline V gene are SGHAT and FQNNGV. The CDR3 loop is CASSLSLGTGSVGL.

This sequence joins TRBV4-1 and TRBJ2-7; weak D call: TRBD1 (6 bases). The CDR3 is made up of 15 amino acids. Germline values: CDR1 MGHRA, CDR2 YSYEKL. Between the trimmed V and J ends, which lost 5 bases and 2 bases, there was a span of 16 bases. Here the CDR3 DNA reads TGCGCCAGCAGCAAATCGGGACATGCACCCTACGAGCAGTACTTC. Translating it yields CASSKSGHAPYEQYF.

The chain recombines TRBV6-2 or TRBV6-3 with TRBJ2-3, with unresolved D. The CDR3 is made up of 13 amino acids. Germline V gives CDR1 MNHEY, CDR2 SVGEGT. V was cut by 2 bases and J by 2 bases, with 5 bases left in between. The CDR3 is CASSYRDTDTQYF. DNA of the CDR3: TGTGCCAGCAGTTACAGGGACACAGATACGCAGTATTTT.

This chain links TRBV28 with TRBJ1-1, with D uncertain. This CDR3 is 14 amino acids long. V lost 5 bases to trimming and J lost 1 base, with 11 bases between them. Germline CDR1 reads MDHEN; CDR2 reads SYDVKM. The CDR3 DNA is TGTGCCAGCAGTCCTCTCCGCAGGAACACTGAAGCTTTCTTT. It translates to CASSPLRRNTEAFF.

The chain combines TRBV6-1 with TRBJ1-1; weak D call: TRBD1 (6 bases). Germline V gene lookup returns CDR1 MNHNS and CDR2 SASEGT. The length of the CDR3 is 15 residues. V lost 0 bases and J 6 bases, leaving 14 bases between the germline ends. Here the CDR3 DNA reads TGTGCCAGCAGTGAAGCTTGGCAGGGGACCCCTGAAGCTTTCTTT. Its translation is CASSEAWQGTPEAFF.

In nucleotides, the CDR3 is TGTGCCAGCAGTGAAGGGGGTCACCAAGAGACCCAGTACTTC. This encodes CASSEGGHQETQYF. The J gene is TRBJ2-5, the V gene TRBV6-1; D ambiguous. Trimming left V 1 base short and J 0 bases short, with 6 bases between. The CDR3 length is 14 residues. Germline CDR1 is MNHNS and CDR2 is SASEGT.

Points on this clone: A junction boundary mismatches the germline segment, possibly from a read error. V is TRBV13 and J is TRBJ1-2; D gene ambiguous. The CDR3 is made up of 11 amino acids. CDR1 and CDR2 from the germline V gene are PRHDT and FYEKMQ (reference sequence). The CDR3 nucleotides read TGTGCCAGCAGCCCCTTCTACTCGGTTGACTTC. Protein sequence: CASSPFYSVDF.